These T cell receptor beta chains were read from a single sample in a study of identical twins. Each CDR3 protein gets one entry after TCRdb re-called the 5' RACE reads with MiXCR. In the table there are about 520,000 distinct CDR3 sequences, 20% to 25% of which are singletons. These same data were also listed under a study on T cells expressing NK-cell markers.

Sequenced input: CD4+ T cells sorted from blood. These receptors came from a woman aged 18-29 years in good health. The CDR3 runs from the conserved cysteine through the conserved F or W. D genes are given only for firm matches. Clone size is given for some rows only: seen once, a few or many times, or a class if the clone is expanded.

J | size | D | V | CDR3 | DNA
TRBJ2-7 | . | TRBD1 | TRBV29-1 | CSVASWTGAHEQYF | TGCAGCGTTGCGTCCTGGACAGGGGCCCACGAGCAGTACTTC
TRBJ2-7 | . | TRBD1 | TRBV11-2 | CASRFTGAYEQYF | TGTGCCAGCAGGTTCACAGGGGCCTACGAGCAGTACTTC
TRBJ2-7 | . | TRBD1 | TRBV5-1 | CASSATTGFPYEQYF | TGCGCCAGCAGCGCTACGACAGGGTTCCCCTACGAGCAGTACTTC
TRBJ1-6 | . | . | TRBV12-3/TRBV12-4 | CASRRRDGTNSPLHF | TGTGCCAGCAGGAGAAGGGACGGAACTAATTCACCCCTCCACTTT
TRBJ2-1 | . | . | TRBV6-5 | CASSTPGREQFF | TGTGCCAGCAGTACCCCAGGGCGTGAGCAGTTCTTC
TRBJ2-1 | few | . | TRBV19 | CASIRTATYNEQFF | TGTGCCAGTATAAGGACGGCAACCTACAATGAGCAGTTCTTC
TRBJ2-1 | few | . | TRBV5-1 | CASWGSYRDDRNEQFF | TGCGCCAGCTGGGGTTCGTACAGGGATGACCGCAATGAGCAGTTCTTC
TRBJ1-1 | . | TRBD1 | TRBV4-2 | CASSQMDRRNTEAFF | TGTGCCAGCAGCCAGATGGACAGGCGGAACACTGAAGCTTTCTTT
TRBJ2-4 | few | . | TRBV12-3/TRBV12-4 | CASSLTVGKNIQYF | TGTGCCAGCAGTCTCACAGTTGGGAAAAACATTCAGTACTTC
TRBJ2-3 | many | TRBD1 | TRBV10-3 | CAISEDLPGQGAADTQYF | TGTGCCATCAGTGAGGATCTTCCGGGACAGGGGGCAGCGGATACGCAGTATTTT
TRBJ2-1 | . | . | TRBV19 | CASSILSGPDNEQFF | TGTGCCAGTAGTATCCTTAGCGGCCCAGACAATGAGCAGTTCTTC
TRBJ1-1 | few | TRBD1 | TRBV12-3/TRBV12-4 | CASSLNGGQGRSFF | TGTGCCAGCAGTTTAAATGGGGGACAGGGGAGATCTTTCTTT
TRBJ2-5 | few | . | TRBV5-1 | CASSQTGIETQYF | TGCGCCAGCAGCCAGACTGGCATTGAGACCCAGTACTTC
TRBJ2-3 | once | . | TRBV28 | CASKFPSTDTQYF | TGTGCCAGCAAGTTTCCTAGCACAGATACGCAGTATTTT
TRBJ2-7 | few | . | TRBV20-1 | CSATQDGPSYEQYF | TGCAGTGCTACACAGGACGGTCCCTCCTACGAGCAGTACTTC
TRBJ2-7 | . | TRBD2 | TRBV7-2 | CASSRLAAYEQYF | TGTGCCAGCAGCAGGCTAGCGGCCTACGAGCAGTACTTC
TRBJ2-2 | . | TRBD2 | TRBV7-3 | CASSLRRGGNTGELFF | TGTGCCAGCAGCCTCCGGCGGGGGGGGAACACCGGGGAGCTGTTTTTT
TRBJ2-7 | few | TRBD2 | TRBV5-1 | CASSLEGLVSYEQYF | TGCGCCAGCAGCTTGGAGGGACTAGTATCGTACGAGCAGTACTTC
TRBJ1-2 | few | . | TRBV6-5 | CASSYYQQKHYGYTF | TGTGCCAGCAGTTACTATCAACAGAAACATTATGGCTACACCTTC
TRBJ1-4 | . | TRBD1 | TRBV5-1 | CASSVGQLNEKLFF | TGCGCCAGCAGCGTGGGACAGTTAAATGAAAAACTGTTTTTT
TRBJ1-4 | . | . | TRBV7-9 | CASSLLSLPLQGEKLFF | TGTGCCAGCAGCTTACTCTCTCTGCCCCTCCAGGGCGAAAAACTGTTTTTT
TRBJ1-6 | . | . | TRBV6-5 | CASSYSGSSYNSPLHF | TGTGCCAGCAGTTACTCCGGTAGCTCCTATAATTCACCCCTCCACTTT
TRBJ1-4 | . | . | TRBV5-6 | CASGPGTEEKLFF | TGTGCCAGCGGCCCCGGGACGGAGGAAAAACTGTTTTTT
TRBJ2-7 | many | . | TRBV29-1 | CSVLGTAQYF | TGCAGCGTTTTAGGTACTGCGCAGTACTTC
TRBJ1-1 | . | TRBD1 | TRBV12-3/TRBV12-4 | CASSFEFRGTFF | TGTGCCAGCAGTTTCGAGTTCAGGGGGACTTTCTTT
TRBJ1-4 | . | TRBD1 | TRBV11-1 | CASSLGQGRPLANEKLFF | TGTGCCAGCAGCTTGGGACAGGGGCGACCTTTGGCTAATGAAAAACTGTTTTTT
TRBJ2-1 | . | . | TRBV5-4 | CASSSARDEQFF | TGTGCCAGCAGCTCAGCGCGGGATGAGCAGTTCTTC
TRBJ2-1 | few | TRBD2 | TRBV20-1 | CSARERRTSGGNEQFF | TGCAGTGCTAGAGAAAGAAGGACTAGCGGGGGGAATGAGCAGTTCTTC
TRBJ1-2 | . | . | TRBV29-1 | CSADGPNYGYTF | TGCAGCGCCGATGGCCCTAACTATGGCTACACCTTC
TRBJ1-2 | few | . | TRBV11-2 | CASTGPFTFYGYTF | TGTGCCAGCACCGGCCCCTTCACCTTCTATGGCTACACCTTC
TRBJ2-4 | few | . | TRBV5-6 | CASSSRTENIQYF | TGTGCCAGCAGCTCTCGGACAGAGAACATTCAGTACTTC
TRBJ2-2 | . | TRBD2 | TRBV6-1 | CASSGPSGGASGGELFF | TGTGCCAGCAGTGGACCTAGCGGGGGGGCGAGTGGCGGGGAGCTGTTTTTT
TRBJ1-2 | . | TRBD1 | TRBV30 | CAWSVDRGYGYTF | TGTGCCTGGAGTGTAGACAGGGGCTATGGCTACACCTTC
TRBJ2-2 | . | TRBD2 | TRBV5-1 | CASSLGAGGPNTGELFF | TGCGCCAGCAGCTTGGGAGCGGGAGGGCCGAACACCGGGGAGCTGTTTTTT
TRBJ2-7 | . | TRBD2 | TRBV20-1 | CSASRASGGKSSYEQYF | TGCAGTGCTAGTAGAGCTAGCGGGGGGAAGAGCTCCTACGAGCAGTACTTC
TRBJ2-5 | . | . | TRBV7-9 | CASSPYGSKGTYTRDLRAQYF | TGTGCCAGCAGTCCTTACGGCAGCAAGGGGACATACACAAGAGACCTACGGGCCCAGTACTTC
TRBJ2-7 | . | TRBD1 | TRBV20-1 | CSARDPGQGLYEQYF | TGCAGTGCTAGAGATCCGGGACAGGGCCTTTACGAGCAGTACTTC
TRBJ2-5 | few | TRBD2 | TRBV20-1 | CSFSRGAQETQYF | TGCAGTTTCTCGCGGGGGGCGCAAGAGACCCAGTACTTC
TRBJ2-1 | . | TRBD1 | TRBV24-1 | CATSDRTGFHEQFF | TGTGCCACCAGTGACCGGACAGGGTTTCATGAGCAGTTCTTC
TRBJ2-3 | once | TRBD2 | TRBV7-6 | CASSLGAAGGTSDTQYF | TGTGCCAGCAGCCTGGGTGCAGCGGGAGGAACCTCAGATACGCAGTATTTT
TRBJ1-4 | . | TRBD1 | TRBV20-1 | CSARDRANEKLFF | TGCAGTGCTAGGGACAGGGCTAATGAAAAACTGTTTTTT
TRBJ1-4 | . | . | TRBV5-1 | CASMTVPNEKLFF | TGCGCCAGCATGACAGTGCCTAATGAAAAACTGTTTTTT
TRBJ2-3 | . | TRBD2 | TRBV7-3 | CASSLTLGSSGGRDTQYF | TGTGCCAGCAGCTTAACCCTGGGTAGTAGCGGGGGCCGGGATACGCAGTATTTT
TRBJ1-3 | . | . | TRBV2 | CASSGHGVGNTIYF | TGTGCCAGCAGTGGTCACGGGGTCGGAAACACCATATATTTT
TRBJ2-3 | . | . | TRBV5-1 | CASSFEGTADTQYF | TGCGCCAGCAGCTTCGAGGGGACGGCAGATACGCAGTATTTT
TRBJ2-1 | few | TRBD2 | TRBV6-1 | CASTYASGLGNEQFF | TGTGCCAGCACCTATGCTAGCGGGCTAGGGAATGAGCAGTTCTTC
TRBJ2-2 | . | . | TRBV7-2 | CASSLARARTGELFF | TGTGCCAGCAGCTTAGCCAGGGCAAGGACCGGGGAGCTGTTTTTT
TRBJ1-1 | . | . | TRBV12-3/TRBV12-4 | CASSLSSEAFF | TGTGCCAGCAGTTTAAGCTCTGAAGCTTTCTTT
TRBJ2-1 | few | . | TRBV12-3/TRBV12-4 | CACRPVASSNEQFF | TGTGCCTGCAGGCCGGTGGCTAGCTCCAATGAGCAGTTCTTC
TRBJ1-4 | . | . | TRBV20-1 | CSARQEWLGTNEKLFF | TGCAGTGCTAGGCAGGAATGGTTAGGAACTAATGAAAAACTGTTTTTT